These 6 T cell receptor beta chains were sequenced from one sample in a study of T-cell memory formation after mild COVID-19. One entry per CDR3 protein results from TCRdb running MiXCR on the 5' RACE reads. The sample holds roughly 200,000 distinct CDR3 sequences, roughly 16% seen once. Sequencing was carried out using PBMCs or a T cell subset sorted from them (not recorded which). Receptors originate from an adult woman who had mild COVID-19 (a few samples of this study predate the infection). Cell type and time point are not known.

This clonotype has only a few counts. The V gene is TRBV5-6, the J gene TRBJ1-1; D may be TRBD1 (6 bases). The germline gives CDR1 SGHDT, CDR2 YYEEEE. This CDR3 contains 13 residues. The germline V and J ends were trimmed by 2 bases and 6 bases, with 11 bases remaining between them. The CDR3 sequence is CASSLGGRAEAFF. CDR3 in DNA: TGTGCCAGCAGCTTAGGGGGGCGAGCTGAAGCTTTCTTT.

This clonotype has more than one count but fewer than ten. The V call is TRBV18, the J call TRBJ1-1; 8 bases fit TRBD1. This CDR3 is 13 amino acids long. Germline CDR1 and CDR2: KGHSH and LQKENI. The V segment lost 6 bases and the J segment 8 bases; nucleotides outside the gene matches: 8. The CDR3 is CASSPRQGREAFF. In DNA, the CDR3 is TGTGCCAGCTCCCCCCGACAGGGGAGAGAAGCTTTCTTT.

This clonotype was seen many times. The chain recombines TRBV6-5 with TRBJ2-1, with TRBD2 matching over 13 bases. Germline CDR1 is MNHEY and CDR2 is SVGAGI. V trimming: 6 bases; J trimming: 3 bases; junction bases outside the gene matches: 8. The CDR3 spans 17 residues. The DNA of the CDR3 is TGTGCCAGCAGCCCAGGGACTAGCGGGATGATCTACAATGAGCAGTTCTTC. Its protein is CASSPGTSGMIYNEQFF.

This clonotype was counted between two and nine times. The chain employs TRBV6-5 and TRBJ1-1; D not certain. Germline V gives CDR1 MNHEY, CDR2 SVGAGI. V was cut by 7 bases and J by 4 bases, with 13 bases left in between. The CDR3 is made up of 13 amino acids. CDR3 in DNA: TGTGCCAGCAAATCGATAGGGAGCACTGAAGCTTTCTTT. It specifies CASKSIGSTEAFF.

This clonotype occurred a few times. V usage is TRBV27 and J usage is TRBJ1-2; D ambiguous. The ends were cut back, 3 bases at V and 2 bases at J, with 10 bases in the middle. The CDR3 runs to 14 residues. The germline CDR1 and CDR2 sequences are MNHEY and SMNVEV (reference sequence). Here the CDR3 DNA reads TGTGCCAGCAGTTTCGGGCAGACCAACTATGGCTACACCTTC. Translating gives CASSFGQTNYGYTF.

This clonotype was detected only a few times. V gene TRBV7-2 combines with J gene TRBJ2-1, with D uncertain. V lost 5 bases and J 9 bases, leaving 11 bases between the germline ends. Germline-derived CDR1 and CDR2 are SGHTA and FQGNSA. The length of the CDR3 is 12 residues. CDR3 amino acids: CASSPARLEQFF. CDR3 DNA sequence: TGTGCCAGCAGCCCTGCTAGGCTTGAGCAGTTCTTC.